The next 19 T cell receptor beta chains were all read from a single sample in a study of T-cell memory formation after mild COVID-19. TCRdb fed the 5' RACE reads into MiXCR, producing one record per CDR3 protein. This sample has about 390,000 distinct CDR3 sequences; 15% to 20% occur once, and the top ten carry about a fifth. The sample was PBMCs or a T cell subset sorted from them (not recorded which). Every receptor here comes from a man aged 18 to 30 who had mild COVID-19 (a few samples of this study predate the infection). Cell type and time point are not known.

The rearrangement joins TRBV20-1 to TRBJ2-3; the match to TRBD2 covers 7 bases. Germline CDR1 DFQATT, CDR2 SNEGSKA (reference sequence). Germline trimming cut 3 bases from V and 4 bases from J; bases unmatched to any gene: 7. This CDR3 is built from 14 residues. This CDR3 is CSASNYRGADTQYF. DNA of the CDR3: TGCAGTGCTAGCAACTACCGGGGGGCAGATACGCAGTATTTT.

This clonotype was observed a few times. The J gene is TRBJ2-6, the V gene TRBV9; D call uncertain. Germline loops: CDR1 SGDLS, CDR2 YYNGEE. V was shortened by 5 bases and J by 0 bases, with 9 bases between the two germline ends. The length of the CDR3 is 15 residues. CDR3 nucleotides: TGTGCCAGCAGTCGACTCATCTCTGGGGCCAACGTCCTGACTTTC. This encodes CASSRLISGANVLTF.

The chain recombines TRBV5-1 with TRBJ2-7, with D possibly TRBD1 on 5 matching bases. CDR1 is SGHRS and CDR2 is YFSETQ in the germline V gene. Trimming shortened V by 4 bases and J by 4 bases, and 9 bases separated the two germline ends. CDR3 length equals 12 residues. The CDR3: CASSEQGYEQYF. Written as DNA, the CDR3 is TGCGCCAGCAGCGAGCAGGGTTACGAGCAGTACTTC. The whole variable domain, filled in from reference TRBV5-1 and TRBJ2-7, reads KAGVTQTPRYLIKTRGQQVTLSCSPISGHRSVSWYQQTPGQGLQFLFEYFSETQRNKGNFPGRFSGRQFSNSRSEMNVSTLELGDSALYLCASSEQGYEQYFGPGTRLTVT.

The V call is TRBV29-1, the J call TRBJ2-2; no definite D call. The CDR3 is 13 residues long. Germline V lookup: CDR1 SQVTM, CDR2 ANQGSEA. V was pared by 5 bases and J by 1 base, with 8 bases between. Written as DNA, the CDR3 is TGCAGCGTTCGTGGGGTGAACACCGGGGAGCTGTTTTTT. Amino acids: CSVRGVNTGELFF.

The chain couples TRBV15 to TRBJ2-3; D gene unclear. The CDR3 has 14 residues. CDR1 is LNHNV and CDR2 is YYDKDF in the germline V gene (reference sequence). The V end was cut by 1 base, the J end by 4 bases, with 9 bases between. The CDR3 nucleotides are TGTGCCACCAGCAGAGCACGGTGGGCAGATACGCAGTATTTT. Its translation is CATSRARWADTQYF.

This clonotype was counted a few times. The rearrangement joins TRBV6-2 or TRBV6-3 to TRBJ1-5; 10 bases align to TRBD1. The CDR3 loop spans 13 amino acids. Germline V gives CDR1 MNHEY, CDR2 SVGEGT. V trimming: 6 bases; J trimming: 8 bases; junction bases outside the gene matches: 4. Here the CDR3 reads CASSPDRGEPQHF. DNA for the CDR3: TGTGCCAGCAGCCCGGACAGGGGGGAGCCCCAGCATTTT.

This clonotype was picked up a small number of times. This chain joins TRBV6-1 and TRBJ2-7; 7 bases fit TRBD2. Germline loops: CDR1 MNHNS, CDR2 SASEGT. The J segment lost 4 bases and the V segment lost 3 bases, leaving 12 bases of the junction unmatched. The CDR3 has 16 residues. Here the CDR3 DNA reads TGTGCCAGCAGTGACGGGGGGTGGCTCGGGCTGTACGAGCAGTACTTC. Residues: CASSDGGWLGLYEQYF.

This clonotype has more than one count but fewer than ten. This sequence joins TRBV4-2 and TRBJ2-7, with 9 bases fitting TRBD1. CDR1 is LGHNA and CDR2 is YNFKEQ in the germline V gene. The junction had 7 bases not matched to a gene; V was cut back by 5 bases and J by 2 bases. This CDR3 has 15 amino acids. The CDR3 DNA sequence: TGTGCCAGCAGCACCCCGGGACAGGGTACCTACGAGCAGTACGTC. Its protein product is CASSTPGQGTYEQYV.

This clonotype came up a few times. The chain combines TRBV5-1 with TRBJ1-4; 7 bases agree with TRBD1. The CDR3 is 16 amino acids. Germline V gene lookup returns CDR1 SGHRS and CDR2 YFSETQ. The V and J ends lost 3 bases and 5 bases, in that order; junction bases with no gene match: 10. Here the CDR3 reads CASSSGPGQSNEKLFF. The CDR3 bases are TGCGCCAGCAGCTCCGGTCCGGGACAGTCGAATGAAAAACTGTTTTTT.

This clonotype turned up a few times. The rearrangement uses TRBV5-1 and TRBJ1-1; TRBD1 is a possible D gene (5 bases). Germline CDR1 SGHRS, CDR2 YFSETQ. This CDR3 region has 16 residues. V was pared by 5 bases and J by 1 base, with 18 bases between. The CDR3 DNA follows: TGCGCCAGCAGGCTGGGGCAGGTTCCCTCGAACACTGAAGCTTTCTTT. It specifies CASRLGQVPSNTEAFF.

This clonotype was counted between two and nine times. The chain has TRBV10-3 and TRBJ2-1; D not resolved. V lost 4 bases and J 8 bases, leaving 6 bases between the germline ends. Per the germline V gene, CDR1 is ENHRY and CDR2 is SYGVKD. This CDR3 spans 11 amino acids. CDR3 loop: CAISGNYEQFF. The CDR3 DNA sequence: TGTGCCATCAGTGGGAACTATGAGCAGTTCTTC.

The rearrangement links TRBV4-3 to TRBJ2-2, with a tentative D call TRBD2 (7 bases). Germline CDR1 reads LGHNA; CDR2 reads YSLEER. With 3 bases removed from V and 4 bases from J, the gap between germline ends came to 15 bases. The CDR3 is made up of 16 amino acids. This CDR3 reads CASSHRGAFPTGELFF. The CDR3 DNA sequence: TGCGCCAGCAGCCACCGGGGGGCGTTCCCCACCGGGGAGCTGTTTTTT.

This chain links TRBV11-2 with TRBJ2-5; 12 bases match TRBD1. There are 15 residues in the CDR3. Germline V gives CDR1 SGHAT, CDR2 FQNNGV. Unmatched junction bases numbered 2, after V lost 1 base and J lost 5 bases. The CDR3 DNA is TGTGCCAGCAGCTTAGGGGACAGGGGGCAGGAGACCCAGTACTTC. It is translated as CASSLGDRGQETQYF.

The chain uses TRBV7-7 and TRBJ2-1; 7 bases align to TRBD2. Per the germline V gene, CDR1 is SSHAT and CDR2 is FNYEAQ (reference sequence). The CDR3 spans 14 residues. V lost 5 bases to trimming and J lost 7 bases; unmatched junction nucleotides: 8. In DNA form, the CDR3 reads TGTGCCAGCAGCCGGGCGGGCGGGGGTAATGAGCAGTTCTTC. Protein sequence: CASSRAGGGNEQFF.

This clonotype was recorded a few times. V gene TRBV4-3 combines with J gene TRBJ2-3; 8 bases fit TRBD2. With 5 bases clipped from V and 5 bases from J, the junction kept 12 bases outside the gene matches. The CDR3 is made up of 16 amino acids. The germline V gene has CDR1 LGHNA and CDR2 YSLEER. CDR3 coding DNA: TGCGCCAGCAGCGTTGGGACGGGGGGGCAGGTAGATACGCAGTATTTT. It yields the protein CASSVGTGGQVDTQYF.

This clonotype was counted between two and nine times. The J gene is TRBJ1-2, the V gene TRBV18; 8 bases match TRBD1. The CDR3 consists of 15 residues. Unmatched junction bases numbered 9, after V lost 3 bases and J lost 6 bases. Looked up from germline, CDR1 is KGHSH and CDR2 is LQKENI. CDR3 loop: CASSPELGQGDGYTF. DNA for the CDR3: TGTGCCAGCTCACCTGAACTTGGACAGGGTGATGGCTACACCTTC.

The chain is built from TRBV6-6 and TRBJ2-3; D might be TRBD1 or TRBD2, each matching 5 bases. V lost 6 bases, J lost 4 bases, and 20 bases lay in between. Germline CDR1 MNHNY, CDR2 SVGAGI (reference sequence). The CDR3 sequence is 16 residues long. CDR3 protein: CASSLPGLGDPDTQYF. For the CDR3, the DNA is TGTGCCAGCAGCCTCCCGGGCCTCGGGGACCCAGATACGCAGTATTTT.

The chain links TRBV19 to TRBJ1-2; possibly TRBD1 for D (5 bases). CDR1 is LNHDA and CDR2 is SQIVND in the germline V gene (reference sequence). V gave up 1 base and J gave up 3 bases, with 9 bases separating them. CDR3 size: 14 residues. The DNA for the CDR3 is TGTGCCAGTAGTATAGTTGGGACGGACTATGGCTACACCTTC. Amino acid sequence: CASSIVGTDYGYTF.

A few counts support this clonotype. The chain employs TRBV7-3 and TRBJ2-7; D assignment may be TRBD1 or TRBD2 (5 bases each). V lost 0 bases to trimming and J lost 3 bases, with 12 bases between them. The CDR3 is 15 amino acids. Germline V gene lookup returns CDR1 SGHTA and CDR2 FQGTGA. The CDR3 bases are TGTGCCAGCAGCTTAACTGGGGACCTTCGCTACGAGCAGTACTTC. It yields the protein CASSLTGDLRYEQYF.